This record looks at one T cell receptor beta chain sequence and its context. This sample is drawn from a study of blood T cell repertoires in COVID-19. Study-wide context: Researchers got acute and convalescent COVID-19 samples from the United States, Italy and Spain.

Authors' data handling: From reference gene primer amplification, estimates of nucleated cell counts were derived. The table came from immunoSEQ multiplex PCR; TCRdb's copy has only in-frame clones and leaves some out. V, J and clone size derive from that table, while D and trimming were established from the DNA sequence. This table has approximately 210,000 clones, about 88% appearing once. V dropped 5 bases and J dropped 1 base, with 14 bases sitting between them. The CDR3 spans 16 residues. Germline CDR1 is SEHNR and CDR2 is FQNEAQ (reference sequence). The V and J genes are TRBV7-9 and TRBJ2-2; D is unclear. What was sequenced was peripheral blood. This receptor was obtained from a man in his forties with active or convalescent COVID-19. This CDR3 is CASSPLFGENTGELFF. CDR3 sequence (DNA): TGTGCCAGCAGCCCGCTTTTCGGAGAGAACACCGGGGAGCTGTTTTTT. Drawing the rest from reference TRBV7-9 and TRBJ2-2, the complete variable domain is DTGVSQNPRHKITKRGQNVTFRCDPISEHNRLYWYRQTLGQGPEFLTYFQNEAQLEKSRLLSDRFSAERPKGSFSTLEIQRTEQGDSAMYLCASSPLFGENTGELFFGEGSRLTVL.